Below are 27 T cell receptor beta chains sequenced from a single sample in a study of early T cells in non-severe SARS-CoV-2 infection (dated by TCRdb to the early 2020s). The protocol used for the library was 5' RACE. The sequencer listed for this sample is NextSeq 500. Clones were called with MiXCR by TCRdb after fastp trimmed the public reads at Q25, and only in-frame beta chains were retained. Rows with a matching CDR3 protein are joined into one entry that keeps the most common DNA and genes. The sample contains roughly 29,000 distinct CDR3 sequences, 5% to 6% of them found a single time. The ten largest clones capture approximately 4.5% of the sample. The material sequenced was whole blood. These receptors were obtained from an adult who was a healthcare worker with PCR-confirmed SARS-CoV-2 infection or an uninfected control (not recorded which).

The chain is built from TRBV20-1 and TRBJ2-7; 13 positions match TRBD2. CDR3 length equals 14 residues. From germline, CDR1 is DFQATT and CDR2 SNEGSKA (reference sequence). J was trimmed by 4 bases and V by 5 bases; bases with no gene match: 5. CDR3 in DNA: TGCAGTGCTCGACTAGCGGGAGGCACATACGAGCAGTACTTC. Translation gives CSARLAGGTYEQYF.

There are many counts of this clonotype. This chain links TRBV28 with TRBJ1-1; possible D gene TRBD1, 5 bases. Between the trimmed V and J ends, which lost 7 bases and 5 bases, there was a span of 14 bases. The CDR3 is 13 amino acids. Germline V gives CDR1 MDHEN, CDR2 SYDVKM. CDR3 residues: CASKGGGTTEAFF. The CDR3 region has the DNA TGTGCCAGCAAGGGCGGGGGAACAACTGAAGCTTTCTTT.

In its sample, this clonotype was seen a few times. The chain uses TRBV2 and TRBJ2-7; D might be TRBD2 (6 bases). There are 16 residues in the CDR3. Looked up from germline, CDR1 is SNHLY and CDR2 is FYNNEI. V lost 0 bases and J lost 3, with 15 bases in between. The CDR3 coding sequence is TGTGCCAGCAGTGAAGCTGGGGCGGGATCCCTCTACGAGCAGTACTTC. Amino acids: CASSEAGAGSLYEQYF.

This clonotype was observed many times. This chain's CDR3 is CASSEALGPDTQYF. DNA for the CDR3: TGTGCCAGCAGTGAAGCGCTTGGCCCCGATACGCAGTATTTT. This chain uses TRBV2 with TRBJ2-3, with no clear D. Germline lookup yields CDR1 SNHLY and CDR2 FYNNEI. The V gene lost 0 bases and the J gene lost 6 bases, with 10 bases spanning the gap. The CDR3 contains 14 residues.

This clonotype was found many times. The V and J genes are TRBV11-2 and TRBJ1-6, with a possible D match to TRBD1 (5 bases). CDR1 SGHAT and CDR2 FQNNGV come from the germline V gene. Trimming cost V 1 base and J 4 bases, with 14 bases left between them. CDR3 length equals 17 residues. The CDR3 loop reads CASSLGYGRAYNSPLHF. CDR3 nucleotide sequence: TGTGCCAGCAGCTTAGGGTATGGCAGGGCGTATAATTCACCCCTCCACTTT.

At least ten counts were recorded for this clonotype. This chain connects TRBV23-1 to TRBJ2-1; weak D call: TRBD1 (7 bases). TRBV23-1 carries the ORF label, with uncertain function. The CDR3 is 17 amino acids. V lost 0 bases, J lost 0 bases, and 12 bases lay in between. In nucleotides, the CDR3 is TGCGCCAGCAGTCAATCGCGGGACAGTAGCTCCTACAATGAGCAGTTCTTC. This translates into CASSQSRDSSSYNEQFF.

The CDR3 loop is CASSQGLVNEQFF. The CDR3 nucleotides read TGCGCCAGCAGCCAAGGACTGGTCAATGAGCAGTTCTTC. The chain carries TRBV4-1 and TRBJ2-1; D is unresolved. V lost 1 base and J 6 bases, leaving 7 bases between the germline ends. Per germline, CDR1 MGHRA and CDR2 YSYEKL. CDR3 length: 13 residues.

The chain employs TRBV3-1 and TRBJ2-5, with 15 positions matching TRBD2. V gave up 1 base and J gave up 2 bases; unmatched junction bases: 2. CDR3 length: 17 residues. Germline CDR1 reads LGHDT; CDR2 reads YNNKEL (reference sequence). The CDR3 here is CASSQGTSGRGQETQYF. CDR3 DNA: TGTGCCAGCAGCCAAGGGACTAGCGGGAGGGGGCAAGAGACCCAGTACTTC.

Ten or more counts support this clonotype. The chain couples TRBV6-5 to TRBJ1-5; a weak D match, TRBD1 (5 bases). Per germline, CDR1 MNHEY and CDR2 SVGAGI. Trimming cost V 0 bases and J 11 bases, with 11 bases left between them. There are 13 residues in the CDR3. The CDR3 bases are TGTGCCAGCAGTTACTCGAGGGGTGAGGCCCAGCATTTT. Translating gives CASSYSRGEAQHF.

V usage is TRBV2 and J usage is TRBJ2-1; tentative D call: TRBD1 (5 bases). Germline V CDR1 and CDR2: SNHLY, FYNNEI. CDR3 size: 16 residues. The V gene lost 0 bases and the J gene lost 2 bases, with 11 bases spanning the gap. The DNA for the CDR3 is TGTGCCAGCAGTGAAGCTGGGGTACAGGCCTACAATGAGCAGTTCTTC. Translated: CASSEAGVQAYNEQFF. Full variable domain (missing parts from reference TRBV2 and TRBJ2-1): EPEVTQTPSHQVTQMGQEVILRCVPISNHLYFYWYRQILGQKVEFLVSFYNNEISEKSEIFDDQFSVERPDGSNFTLKIRSTKLEDSAMYFCASSEAGVQAYNEQFFGPGTRLTVL.

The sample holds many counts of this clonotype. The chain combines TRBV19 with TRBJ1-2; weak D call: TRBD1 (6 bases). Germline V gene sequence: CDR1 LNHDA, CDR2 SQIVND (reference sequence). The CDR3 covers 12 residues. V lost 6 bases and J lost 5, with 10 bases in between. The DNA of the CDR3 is TGTGCCAGTAGCGACAGGAGTTATGGCTACACCTTC. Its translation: CASSDRSYGYTF.

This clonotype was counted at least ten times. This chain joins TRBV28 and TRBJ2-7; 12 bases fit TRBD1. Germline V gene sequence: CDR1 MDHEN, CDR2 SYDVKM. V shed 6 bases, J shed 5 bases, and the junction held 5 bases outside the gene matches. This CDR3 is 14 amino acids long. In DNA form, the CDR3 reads TGTGCCAGCAGCAGGGACAGGGGGCGGCACGAGCAGTACTTC. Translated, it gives CASSRDRGRHEQYF.

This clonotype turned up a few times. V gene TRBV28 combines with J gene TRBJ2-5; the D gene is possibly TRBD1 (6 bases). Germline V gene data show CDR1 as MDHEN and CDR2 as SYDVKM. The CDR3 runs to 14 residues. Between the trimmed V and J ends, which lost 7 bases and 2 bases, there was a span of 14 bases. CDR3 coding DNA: TGTGCCAGCACCACACCCAGGGGTCAAGAGACCCAGTACTTC. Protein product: CASTTPRGQETQYF.

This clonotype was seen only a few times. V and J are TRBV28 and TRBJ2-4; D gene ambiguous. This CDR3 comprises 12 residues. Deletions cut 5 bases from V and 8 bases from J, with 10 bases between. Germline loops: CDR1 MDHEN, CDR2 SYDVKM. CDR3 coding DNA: TGTGCCAGCAGTCTACGCCGTCACATTCAGTACTTC. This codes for CASSLRRHIQYF.

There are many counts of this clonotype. CDR3 coding DNA: TGTGCCAGCAGCCCTTCCGACGGGGGGCGCGGGGAGCTGTTTTTT. Translation: CASSPSDGGRGELFF. This chain uses TRBV4-2 with TRBJ2-2, with D tentatively TRBD2 (7 bases). Trimming cost V 4 bases and J 7 bases, with 16 bases left between them. CDR1 LGHNA and CDR2 YNFKEQ come from the germline V gene. CDR3 length equals 15 residues.

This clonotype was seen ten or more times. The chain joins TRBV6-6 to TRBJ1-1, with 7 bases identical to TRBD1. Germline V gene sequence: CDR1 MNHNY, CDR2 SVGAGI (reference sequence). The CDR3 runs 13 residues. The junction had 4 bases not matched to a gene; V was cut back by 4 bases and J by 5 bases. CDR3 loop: CASSFQGDTEAFF. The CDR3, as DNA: TGTGCCAGCAGTTTTCAGGGGGATACTGAAGCTTTCTTT.

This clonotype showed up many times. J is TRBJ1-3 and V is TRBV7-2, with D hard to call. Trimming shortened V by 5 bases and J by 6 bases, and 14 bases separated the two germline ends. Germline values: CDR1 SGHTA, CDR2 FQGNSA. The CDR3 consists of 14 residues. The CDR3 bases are TGTGCCAGCAGCGTAAGGTCCTCCGAAAACACCATATATTTT. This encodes CASSVRSSENTIYF.

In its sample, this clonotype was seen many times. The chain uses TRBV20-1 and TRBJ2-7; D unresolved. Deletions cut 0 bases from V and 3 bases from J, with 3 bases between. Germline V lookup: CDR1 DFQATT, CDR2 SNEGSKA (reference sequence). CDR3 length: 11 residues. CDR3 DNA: TGCAGTGCTAGAGACCTCTACGAGCAGTACTTC. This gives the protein CSARDLYEQYF.

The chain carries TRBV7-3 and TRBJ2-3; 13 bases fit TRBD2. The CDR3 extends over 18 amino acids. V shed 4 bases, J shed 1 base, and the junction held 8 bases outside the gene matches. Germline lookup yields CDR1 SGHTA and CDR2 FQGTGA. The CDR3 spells CASSSWTSGSYGTDTQYF. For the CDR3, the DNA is TGTGCCAGCAGCTCCTGGACTAGCGGGAGTTATGGCACAGATACGCAGTATTTT.

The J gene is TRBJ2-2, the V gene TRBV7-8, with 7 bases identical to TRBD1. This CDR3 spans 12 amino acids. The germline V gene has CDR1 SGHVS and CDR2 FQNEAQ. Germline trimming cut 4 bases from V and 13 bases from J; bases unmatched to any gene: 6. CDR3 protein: CASSSRQGGLFF. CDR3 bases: TGTGCCAGCAGCTCTCGACAGGGTGGGCTGTTTTTT.

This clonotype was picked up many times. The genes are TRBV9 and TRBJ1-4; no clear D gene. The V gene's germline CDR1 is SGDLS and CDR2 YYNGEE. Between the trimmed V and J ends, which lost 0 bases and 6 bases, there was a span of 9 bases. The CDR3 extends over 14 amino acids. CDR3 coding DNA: TGTGCCAGCAGCGTAGGGACGGTAGATGAAAAACTGTTTTTT. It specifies CASSVGTVDEKLFF.

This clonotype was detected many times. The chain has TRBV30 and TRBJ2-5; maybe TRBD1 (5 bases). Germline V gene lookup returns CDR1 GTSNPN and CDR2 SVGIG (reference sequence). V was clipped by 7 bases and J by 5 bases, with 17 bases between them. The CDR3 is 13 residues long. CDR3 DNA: TGTGCCTCCGCCCCGACAGCGAGGGAGACCCAGTACTTC. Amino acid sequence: CASAPTARETQYF.

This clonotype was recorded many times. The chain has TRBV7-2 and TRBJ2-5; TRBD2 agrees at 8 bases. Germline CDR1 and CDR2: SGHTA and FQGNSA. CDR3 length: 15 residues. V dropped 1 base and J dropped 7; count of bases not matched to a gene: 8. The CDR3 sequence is CASSLGVTGGVTQYF. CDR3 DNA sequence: TGTGCCAGCAGCTTAGGGGTAACGGGAGGGGTGACCCAGTACTTC.

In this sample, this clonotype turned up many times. CDR3 nucleotides: TGCAGTGCTGGGGGGGAGACCCAGTACTTC. As protein: CSAGGETQYF. This chain uses TRBV20-1 with TRBJ2-5; tentative D call: TRBD2 (6 bases). The V and J ends lost 5 bases and 5 bases respectively, with 6 bases between them. The CDR3 is 10 amino acids. Germline CDR1 and CDR2: DFQATT and SNEGSKA (reference sequence).

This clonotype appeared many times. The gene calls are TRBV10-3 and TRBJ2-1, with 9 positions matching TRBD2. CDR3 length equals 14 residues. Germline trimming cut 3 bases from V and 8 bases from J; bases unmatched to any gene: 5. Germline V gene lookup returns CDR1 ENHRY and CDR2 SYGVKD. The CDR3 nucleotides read TGTGCCATCAGTGACCTAGCGGGATTGCATGAGCAGTTCTTC. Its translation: CAISDLAGLHEQFF.

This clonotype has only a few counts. The CDR3 bases are TGTGCCAGCAGCCTTAGATGGTGGGACCCTCGAGGGAGCAATCAGCCCCAGCATTTT. Translated, it gives CASSLRWWDPRGSNQPQHF. The rearrangement uses TRBV4-2 and TRBJ1-5; the D gene is possibly TRBD1 (5 bases). The CDR3 is 19 residues long. The V gene's germline CDR1 is LGHNA and CDR2 YNFKEQ. Trimming pared 4 bases from V and 1 base from J, leaving 23 bases between.

CDR3 DNA: TGTGGGGGCAGATATGGCCTGAACACTGAAGCTTTCTTT. Its translation is CGGRYGLNTEAFF. The chain links TRBV10-3 to TRBJ1-1, with D possibly matching TRBD1 (5 bases). The CDR3 totals 13 residues. Looked up from germline, CDR1 is ENHRY and CDR2 is SYGVKD.